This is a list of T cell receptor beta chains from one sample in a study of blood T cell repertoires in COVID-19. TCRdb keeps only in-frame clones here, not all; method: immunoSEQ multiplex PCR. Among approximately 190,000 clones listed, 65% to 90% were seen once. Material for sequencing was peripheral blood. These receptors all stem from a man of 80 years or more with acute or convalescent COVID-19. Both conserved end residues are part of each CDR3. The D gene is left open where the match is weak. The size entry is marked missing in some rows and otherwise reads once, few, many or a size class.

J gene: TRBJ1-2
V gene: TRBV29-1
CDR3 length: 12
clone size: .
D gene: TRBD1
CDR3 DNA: TGCAGCGCTCGGACAGGGGGCTATGGCTACACCTTC
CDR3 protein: CSARTGGYGYTF

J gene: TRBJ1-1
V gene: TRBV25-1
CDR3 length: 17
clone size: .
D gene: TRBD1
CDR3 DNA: TGTGCCAGCAGTGAATCCGTAACCGGGACAGCGAACACTGAAGCTTTCTTT
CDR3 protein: CASSESVTGTANTEAFF

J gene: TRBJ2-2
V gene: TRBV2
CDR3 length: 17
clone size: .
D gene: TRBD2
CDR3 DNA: TGTGCCAGCAGAGGGACTAGCGGGAGAATAAGGGCCGGGGAGCTGTTTTTT
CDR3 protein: CASRGTSGRIRAGELFF

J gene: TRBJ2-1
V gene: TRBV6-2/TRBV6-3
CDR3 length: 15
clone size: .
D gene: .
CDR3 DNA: TGTGCCAGCAGTCTCGAGAGGGCCCCCTACAATGAGCAGTTCTTC
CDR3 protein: CASSLERAPYNEQFF

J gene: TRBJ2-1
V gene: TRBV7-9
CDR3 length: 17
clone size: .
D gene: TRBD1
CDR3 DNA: TGTGCCAGCAGCTTAGGATTGGGACAGGGTTCCTACAATGAGCAGTTCTTC
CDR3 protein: CASSLGLGQGSYNEQFF

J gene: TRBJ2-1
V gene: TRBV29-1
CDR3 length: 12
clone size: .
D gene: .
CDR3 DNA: TGCAGCGTTAACCGGAGGGACAATGAGCAGTTCTTC
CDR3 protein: CSVNRRDNEQFF

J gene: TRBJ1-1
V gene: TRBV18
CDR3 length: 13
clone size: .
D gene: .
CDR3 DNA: TGTGCCAGCTCACCCTTAGTGAACACTGAAGCTTTCTTT
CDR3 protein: CASSPLVNTEAFF

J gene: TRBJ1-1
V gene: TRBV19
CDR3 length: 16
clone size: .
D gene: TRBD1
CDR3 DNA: TGTGCCAGTAGTATACGAGGGATAGGGGGCGATTTCTCAGCTTTCTTT
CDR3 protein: CASSIRGIGGDFSAFF

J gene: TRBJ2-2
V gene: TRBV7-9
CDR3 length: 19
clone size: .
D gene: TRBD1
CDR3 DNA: TGTGCCAGCAGCAAAGGCGGGACAGGGGCATTCGCGAACACCGGGGAGCTGTTTTTT
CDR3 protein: CASSKGGTGAFANTGELFF

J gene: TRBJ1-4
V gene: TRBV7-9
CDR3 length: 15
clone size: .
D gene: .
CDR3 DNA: TGTGCCAGCAGCTTCACAGGAGGGCCTAATGAAAAACTGTTTTTT
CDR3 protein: CASSFTGGPNEKLFF

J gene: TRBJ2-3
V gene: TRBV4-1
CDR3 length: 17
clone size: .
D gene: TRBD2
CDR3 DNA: TGCGCCAGCAGCTCCAGGCCCCTAGCGGGAGCCGCAGATACGCAGTATTTT
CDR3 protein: CASSSRPLAGAADTQYF

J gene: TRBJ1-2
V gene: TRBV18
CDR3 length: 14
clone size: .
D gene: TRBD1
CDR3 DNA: TGTGCCAGCTCCCGGGACAGGGCTAACTATGGCTACACCTTC
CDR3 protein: CASSRDRANYGYTF

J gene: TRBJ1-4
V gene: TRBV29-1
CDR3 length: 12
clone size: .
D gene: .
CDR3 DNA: TGCAGCGTTGGGTTCAGGGGTGAAAAACTGTTTTTT
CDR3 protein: CSVGFRGEKLFF

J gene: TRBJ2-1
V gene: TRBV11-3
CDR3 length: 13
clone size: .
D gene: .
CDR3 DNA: TGTGCCAGCCGCCAGCAGGGGGGCAATGAGCAGTTCTTC
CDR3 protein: CASRQQGGNEQFF

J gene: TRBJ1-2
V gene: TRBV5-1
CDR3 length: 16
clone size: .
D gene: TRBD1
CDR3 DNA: TGCGCCAGCAGCTTGGCCGAGGGGGCGCCGGTCTATGGCTACACCTTC
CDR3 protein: CASSLAEGAPVYGYTF

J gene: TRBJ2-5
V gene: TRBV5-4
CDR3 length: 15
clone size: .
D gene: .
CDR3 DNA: TGTGCCAGCAGCTTGGTTCGGGGTGGAGGCGAGACCCAGTACTTC
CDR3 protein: CASSLVRGGGETQYF

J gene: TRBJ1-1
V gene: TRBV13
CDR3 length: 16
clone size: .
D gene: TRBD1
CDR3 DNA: TGTGCCAGCAGCTCTATAGCCGGGACAGATTACACTGAAGCTTTCTTT
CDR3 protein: CASSSIAGTDYTEAFF

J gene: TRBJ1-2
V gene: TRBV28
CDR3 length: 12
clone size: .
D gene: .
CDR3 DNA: TGTGCCAGCACCGTAGCTAACTATGGCTACACCTTC
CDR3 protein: CASTVANYGYTF

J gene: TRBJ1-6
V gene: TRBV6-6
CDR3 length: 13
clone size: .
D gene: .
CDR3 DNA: TGTGCCAGCAGTTACCTGACAGATTCACCCCTCCACTTT
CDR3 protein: CASSYLTDSPLHF

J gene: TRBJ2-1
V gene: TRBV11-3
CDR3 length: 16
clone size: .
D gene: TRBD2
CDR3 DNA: TGTGCCAGCAGCTCCGGACTAGCGGGAGGTAATAATGAGCAGTTCTTC
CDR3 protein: CASSSGLAGGNNEQFF

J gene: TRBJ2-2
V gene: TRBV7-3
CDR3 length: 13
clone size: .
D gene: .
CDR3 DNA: TGTGCCAGCGGTGGGCCGAACACCGGGGAGCTGTTTTTT
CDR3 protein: CASGGPNTGELFF

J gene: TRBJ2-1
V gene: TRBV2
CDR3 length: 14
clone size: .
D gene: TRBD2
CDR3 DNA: TGTGCCAGCAGTGAAGCCGGGGGGAGGGATGAGCAGTTCTTC
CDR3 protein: CASSEAGGRDEQFF

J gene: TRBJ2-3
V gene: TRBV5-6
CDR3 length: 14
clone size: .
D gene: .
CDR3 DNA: TGTGCCAGCAGCCTGAGTGGGGCCTTGGATACGCAGTATTTT
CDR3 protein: CASSLSGALDTQYF

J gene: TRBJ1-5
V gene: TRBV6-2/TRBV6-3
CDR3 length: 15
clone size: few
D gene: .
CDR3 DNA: TGTGCCAGCAGTTTTGGTGGACTGCTCAATCAGCCCCAGCATTTT
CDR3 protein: CASSFGGLLNQPQHF

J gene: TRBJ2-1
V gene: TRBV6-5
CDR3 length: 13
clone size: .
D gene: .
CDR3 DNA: TGTGCCAGCAGTTACTGGCAGGGCGATGAGCAGTTCTTC
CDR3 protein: CASSYWQGDEQFF

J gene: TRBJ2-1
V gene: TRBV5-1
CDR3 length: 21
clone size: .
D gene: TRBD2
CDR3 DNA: TGCGCCAGCAGCTTGGCCAATGGGCCTCAGAAGGCGGGAGGGTTTATGTATGAGCAGTTCTTC
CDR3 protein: CASSLANGPQKAGGFMYEQFF

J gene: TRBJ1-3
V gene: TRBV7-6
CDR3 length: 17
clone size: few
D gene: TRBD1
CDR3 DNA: TGTGCCAGCAGCTTAGCCGCTCCGACAGGGTCTGGAAACACCATATATTTT
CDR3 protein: CASSLAAPTGSGNTIYF

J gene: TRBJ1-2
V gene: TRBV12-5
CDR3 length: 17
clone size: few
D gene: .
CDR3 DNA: TGTGCTAGTGGTTTGGTACTCACGAAGGACAGCAACTATGGCTACACCTTC
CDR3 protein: CASGLVLTKDSNYGYTF

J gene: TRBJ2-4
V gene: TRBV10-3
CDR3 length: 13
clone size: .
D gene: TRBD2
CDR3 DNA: TGTGCCATCGGGACTAGCGGGACGGGCATTCAGTACTTC
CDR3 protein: CAIGTSGTGIQYF

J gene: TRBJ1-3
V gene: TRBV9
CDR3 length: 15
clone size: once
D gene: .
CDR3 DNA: TGTGCCAGCAGCGCCAGCAGGGGTTCAGGAAACACCATATATTTT
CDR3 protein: CASSASRGSGNTIYF

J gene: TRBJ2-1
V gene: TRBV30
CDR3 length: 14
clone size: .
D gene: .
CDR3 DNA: TGTGCCCGATCAACCGGCCTTGGGGACTATGAGCAGTTCTTC
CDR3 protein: CARSTGLGDYEQFF

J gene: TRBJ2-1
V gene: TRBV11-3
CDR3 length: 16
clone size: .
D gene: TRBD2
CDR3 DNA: TGTGCCAGCAGCCTCCTGCGGGGGAGGGGCTACAATGAGCAGTTCTTC
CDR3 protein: CASSLLRGRGYNEQFF

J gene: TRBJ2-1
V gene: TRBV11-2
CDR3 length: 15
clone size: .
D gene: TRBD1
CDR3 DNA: TGTGCCAGCAGACGCACCGGGACAGCGCTCAATGAGCAGTTCTTC
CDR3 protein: CASRRTGTALNEQFF

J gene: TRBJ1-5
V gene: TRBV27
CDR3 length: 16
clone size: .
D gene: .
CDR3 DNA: TGTGCCAGCAGTTTATCGAGGGGGGGGAGCAATCAGCCCCAGCATTTT
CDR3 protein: CASSLSRGGSNQPQHF

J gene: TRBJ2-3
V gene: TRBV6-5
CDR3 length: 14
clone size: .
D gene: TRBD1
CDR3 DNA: TGTGCCAGCGCCCCAGGGGGTGGTACAGATACGCAGTATTTT
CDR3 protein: CASAPGGGTDTQYF

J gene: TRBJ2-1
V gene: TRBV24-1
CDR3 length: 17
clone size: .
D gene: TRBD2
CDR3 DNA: TGTGCCACCAGTGACTCCTTTCTAGCGGGCAAAAGCAATGAGCAGTTCTTC
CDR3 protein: CATSDSFLAGKSNEQFF

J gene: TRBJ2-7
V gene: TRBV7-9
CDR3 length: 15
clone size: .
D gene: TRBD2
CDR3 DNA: TGTGCCAGCAGCGTACTAGCGGGTACCTCCTACGAGCAGTACTTC
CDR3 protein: CASSVLAGTSYEQYF

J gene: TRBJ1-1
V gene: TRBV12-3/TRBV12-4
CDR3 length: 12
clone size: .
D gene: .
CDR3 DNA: TGTGCCAGCAGTTCGTACTCCCGCGAAGCTTTCTTT
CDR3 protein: CASSSYSREAFF

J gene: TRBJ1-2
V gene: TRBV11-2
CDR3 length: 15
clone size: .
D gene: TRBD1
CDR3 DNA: TGTGCCAGCAGCCCGTTCCGGGACAGCAACTATGGCTACACCTTC
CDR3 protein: CASSPFRDSNYGYTF

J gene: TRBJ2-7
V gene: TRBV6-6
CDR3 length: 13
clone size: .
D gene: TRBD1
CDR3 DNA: TGTGCCAGCAGCTACGCAGGGGGCTACGAGCAGTACTTC
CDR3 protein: CASSYAGGYEQYF

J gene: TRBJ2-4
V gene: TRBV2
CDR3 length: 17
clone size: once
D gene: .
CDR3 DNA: TGTGCCAGCAGTGGTATACAGGAGCCGTTAGCCAAAAACATTCAGTACTTC
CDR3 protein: CASSGIQEPLAKNIQYF

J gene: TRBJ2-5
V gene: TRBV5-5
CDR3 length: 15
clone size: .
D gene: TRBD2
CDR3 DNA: TGTGCCAGCAGCTTGGCGGGAGGGGGGAGAGAGACCCAGTACTTC
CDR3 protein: CASSLAGGGRETQYF

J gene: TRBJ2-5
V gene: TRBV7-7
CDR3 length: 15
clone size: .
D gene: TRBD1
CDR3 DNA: TGTGCTAGCAGCTCCGCTGCGGACAGGGCAGAGACCCAGTACTTC
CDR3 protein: CASSSAADRAETQYF

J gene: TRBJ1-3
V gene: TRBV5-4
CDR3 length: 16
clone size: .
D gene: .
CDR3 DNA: TGTGCCAGCAGCTTGGATCTGGCCCCCTCTGGAAACACCATATATTTT
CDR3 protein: CASSLDLAPSGNTIYF

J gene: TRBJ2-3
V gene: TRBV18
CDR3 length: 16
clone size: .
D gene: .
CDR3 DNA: TGTGCCAGCTCACCACCGCTGGGGGCCAGCACAGATACGCAGTATTTT
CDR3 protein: CASSPPLGASTDTQYF